The present T cell receptor (beta chain) was sequenced within a study of T cell clonality in common variable immunodeficiency. The junction had 8 bases not matched to a gene; V was cut back by 7 bases and J by 3 bases. Germline values: CDR1 SGHTA, CDR2 FQGTGA. This CDR3 contains 15 residues. Broader study findings: In common variable immunodeficiency, TCR beta chains reportedly carried fewer deletions and N-nucleotide insertions. Patient heterogeneity in the CVID cohort limited correlations between repertoire features and clinical complications.

This table comes from immunoSEQ multiplex PCR, and its TCRdb copy is limited to in-frame clones, with some not included. Observed are some 30,000 clones, no singletons, with the top ten taking around 5%. This clone was found many times. The antigen remains undetermined. The read terminates 3 residues ahead of where the CDR3 ends, so the germline J gene completes it. The chain has TRBV7-3 and TRBJ2-7; 11 bases are a match to TRBD1. This clonotype was sampled from a human donor with common variable immunodeficiency. The source material was peripheral blood mononuclear cells. CDR3 DNA (partial): TGTGCCAGCACGGACAGGGACAGGGGGGACTACGAG. Residues: CASTDRDRGDYE. The full CDR3 reads CASTDRDRGDYEQYF. Drawing the rest from reference TRBV7-3 and TRBJ2-7, the complete variable domain is GAGVSQTPSNKVTEKGKYVELRCDPISGHTALYWYRQSLGQGPEFLIYFQGTGAADDSGLPNDRFFAVRPEGSVSTLKIQRTERGDSAVYLCASTDRDRGDYEQYFGPGTRLTVT.